This is a list of T cell receptor beta chains from one sample in a study of control samples from healthy donors and cancer patients. TCRdb's table, derived via immunoSEQ multiplex PCR, lists solely in-frame clones and lacks some. Seen in this sample are approximately 190,000 clones; the ten most common clones hold under 2.5%. Sequencing was performed on blood. These receptors were obtained from a woman in her twenties or thirties in good health. Each CDR3 is given with its conserved first and last residue. D genes are given only for firm matches.

J: TRBJ1-3
V: TRBV7-9
D: TRBD1
DNA: TGTGCCAGCAGCCAAGGGACAGGGGCTGGAAACACCATATATTTT
CDR3: CASSQGTGAGNTIYF

J: TRBJ1-1
V: TRBV28
D: .
DNA: TGTGCCAGCAGTTTCCGGGGGATAGCCTCTGAAGCTTTCTTT
CDR3: CASSFRGIASEAFF

J: TRBJ2-4
V: TRBV13
D: .
DNA: TGTGCCAGCAGCCCGCCACAAAACATTCAGTACTTC
CDR3: CASSPPQNIQYF

J: TRBJ2-5
V: TRBV28
D: TRBD2
DNA: TGTGCCAGCAGTTTCCTGGCGGGGGATGAGACCCAGTACTTC
CDR3: CASSFLAGDETQYF

J: TRBJ1-3
V: TRBV7-6
D: .
DNA: TGTGCCAGCAGCTTGGACTGGGAGCGAAACACCATATATTTT
CDR3: CASSLDWERNTIYF

J: TRBJ1-1
V: TRBV27
D: .
DNA: TGTGCCAGCATGGCGGGCTTCTTGAACACTGAAGCTTTCTTT
CDR3: CASMAGFLNTEAFF

J: TRBJ1-1
V: TRBV5-4
D: .
DNA: TGTGCCAGCAGCTTGGCCAGGTCAGGGTGGGTGGGAACTGAAGCTTTCTTT
CDR3: CASSLARSGWVGTEAFF

J: TRBJ2-3
V: TRBV5-1
D: .
DNA: TGCGCCAGCAACAGAGGGGGGAGTACAGATACGCAGTATTTT
CDR3: CASNRGGSTDTQYF

J: TRBJ1-2
V: TRBV10-2
D: .
DNA: TGCGCCAGCATGACCCTATCGGGCCCTTACTATGGCTACACCTTC
CDR3: CASMTLSGPYYGYTF

J: TRBJ2-5
V: TRBV5-8
D: .
DNA: TGTGCCAGCAGCTTGGGGCTAAGCCAAGAGACCCAGTACTTC
CDR3: CASSLGLSQETQYF

J: TRBJ1-2
V: TRBV28
D: .
DNA: TGTGCCAGCAGTTCCGGGACTCCCTGGAGCTATGGCTACACCTTC
CDR3: CASSSGTPWSYGYTF

J: TRBJ1-1
V: TRBV29-1
D: .
DNA: TGCAGCGTTGAACCCAGGGCGCACACTGAAGCTTTCTTT
CDR3: CSVEPRAHTEAFF

J: TRBJ1-1
V: TRBV6-2/TRBV6-3
D: .
DNA: TGTGCCAGCAGTTACCCCCGATGGGGTACGAACACTGAAGCTTTCTTT
CDR3: CASSYPRWGTNTEAFF

J: TRBJ2-2
V: TRBV5-1
D: .
DNA: TGCGCCAGCAGTGGAGGAGAACTGACCGGGGAGCTGTTTTTT
CDR3: CASSGGELTGELFF

J: TRBJ1-5
V: TRBV5-6
D: .
DNA: TGTGCCAGCAGCCCGGGGGTTAGCAATCAGCCCCAGCATTTT
CDR3: CASSPGVSNQPQHF

J: TRBJ1-1
V: TRBV19
D: .
DNA: TGTGCCAGTAGTATCTATTCGGGGGCAAACACTGAAGCTTTCTTT
CDR3: CASSIYSGANTEAFF

J: TRBJ1-5
V: TRBV6-2/TRBV6-3
D: .
DNA: TGTGCCAGCAGTTACCCTTTCACAGGTGGAGGCAATCAGCCCCAGCATTTT
CDR3: CASSYPFTGGGNQPQHF

J: TRBJ2-2
V: TRBV29-1
D: TRBD1
DNA: TGCAGCGTTGGAAGACAGGGAATCCCCGGGGAGCTGTTTTTT
CDR3: CSVGRQGIPGELFF

J: TRBJ1-2
V: TRBV5-1
D: .
DNA: TGCGCCAGCAGCCTCACAGGAGTCGACTATGGCTACACCTTC
CDR3: CASSLTGVDYGYTF

J: TRBJ1-4
V: TRBV6-5
D: .
DNA: TGTGCCAGCAGTTCATACTCAGGGGTTGAGAGTGAAAAACTGTTTTTT
CDR3: CASSSYSGVESEKLFF

J: TRBJ2-7
V: TRBV4-2
D: .
DNA: TGTGCCAGCAGCCAAGGGCCCGATAGGAGCTCCTACGAGCAGTACTTC
CDR3: CASSQGPDRSSYEQYF

J: TRBJ2-3
V: TRBV5-6
D: .
DNA: TGTGCCAGCAGCCCGGGGCCCAATCCTAGCACAGATACGCAGTATTTT
CDR3: CASSPGPNPSTDTQYF

J: TRBJ2-2
V: TRBV9
D: TRBD2
DNA: TGTGCCAGCAGCCCTAGCGGGGGGAACACCGGGGAGCTGTTTTTT
CDR3: CASSPSGGNTGELFF

J: TRBJ1-1
V: TRBV6-2/TRBV6-3
D: TRBD1
DNA: TGTGCCAGCAGCGAAAGGACAGGGTCGAATGAAGCTTTCTTT
CDR3: CASSERTGSNEAFF

J: TRBJ2-1
V: TRBV6-4
D: TRBD2
DNA: TGTGCCAGCAGTGACCTGGGACTAGTATTCCCTGGCCACAATGAGCAGTTCTTC
CDR3: CASSDLGLVFPGHNEQFF

J: TRBJ1-2
V: TRBV2
D: .
DNA: TGTGCCAGCTACAGGGTTAACTATGGCTACACCTTC
CDR3: CASYRVNYGYTF

J: TRBJ1-6
V: TRBV28
D: .
DNA: TGTGCCAGCAGTTTTCGGCACTATAATTCACCCCTCCACTTT
CDR3: CASSFRHYNSPLHF